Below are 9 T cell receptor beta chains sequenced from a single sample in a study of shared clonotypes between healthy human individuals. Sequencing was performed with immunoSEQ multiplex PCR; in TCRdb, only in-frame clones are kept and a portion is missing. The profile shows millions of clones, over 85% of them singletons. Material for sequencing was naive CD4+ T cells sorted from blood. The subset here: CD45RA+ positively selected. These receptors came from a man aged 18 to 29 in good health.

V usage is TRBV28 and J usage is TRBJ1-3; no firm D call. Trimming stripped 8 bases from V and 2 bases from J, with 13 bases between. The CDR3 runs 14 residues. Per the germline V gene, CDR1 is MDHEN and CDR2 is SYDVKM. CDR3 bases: TGTGCCAGCTTAGACCCGGTAACTGGAAACACCATATATTTT. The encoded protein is CASLDPVTGNTIYF.

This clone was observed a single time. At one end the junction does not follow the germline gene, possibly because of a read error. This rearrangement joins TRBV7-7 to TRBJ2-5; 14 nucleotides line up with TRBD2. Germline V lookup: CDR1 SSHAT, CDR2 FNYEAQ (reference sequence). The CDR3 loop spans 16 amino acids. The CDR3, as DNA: TGTGCTAGCAGCCTGGGACTAGCGGGGGTGCAAGAGACCCAGTACTTC. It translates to CASSLGLAGVQETQYF.

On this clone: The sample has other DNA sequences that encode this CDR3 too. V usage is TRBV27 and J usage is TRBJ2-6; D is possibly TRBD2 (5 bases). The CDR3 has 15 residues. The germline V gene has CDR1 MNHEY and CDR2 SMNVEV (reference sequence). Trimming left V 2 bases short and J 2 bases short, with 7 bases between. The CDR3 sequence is CASSLEGAGANVLTF. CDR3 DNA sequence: TGTGCCAGCAGTTTAGAGGGTGCTGGGGCCAACGTCCTGACTTTC.

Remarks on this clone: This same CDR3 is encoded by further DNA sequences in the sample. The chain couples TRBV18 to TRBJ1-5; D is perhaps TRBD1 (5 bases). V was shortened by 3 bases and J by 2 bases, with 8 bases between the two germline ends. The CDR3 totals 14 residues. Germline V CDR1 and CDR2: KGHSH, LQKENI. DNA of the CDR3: TGTGCCAGCTCACCGGGGACGGGCAATCAGCCCCAGCATTTT. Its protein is CASSPGTGNQPQHF. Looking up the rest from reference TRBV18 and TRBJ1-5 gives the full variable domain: NAGVMQNPRHLVRRRGQEARLRCSPMKGHSHVYWYRQLPEEGLKFMVYLQKENIIDESGMPKERFSAEFPKEGPSILRIQQVVRGDSAAYFCASSPGTGNQPQHFGDGTRLSIL.

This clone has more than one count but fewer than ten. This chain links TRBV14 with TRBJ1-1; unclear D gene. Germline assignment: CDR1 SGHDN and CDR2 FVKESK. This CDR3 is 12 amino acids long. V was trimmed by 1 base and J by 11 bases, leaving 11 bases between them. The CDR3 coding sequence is TGTGCCAGCAGCCAAGTTCTCGGGATGGCTTTCTTT. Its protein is CASSQVLGMAFF.

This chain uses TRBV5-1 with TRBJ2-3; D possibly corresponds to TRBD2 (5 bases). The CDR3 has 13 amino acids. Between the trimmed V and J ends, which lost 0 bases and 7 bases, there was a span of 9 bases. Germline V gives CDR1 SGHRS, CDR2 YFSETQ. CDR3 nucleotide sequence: TGCGCCAGCAGCTTGGCCCCCGGGAATACGCAGTATTTT. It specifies CASSLAPGNTQYF.

Here the CDR3 reads CASIGGGHEQYF. The CDR3 coding sequence is TGTGCCAGCATTGGGGGTGGTCACGAGCAGTACTTC. The rearrangement joins TRBV6-5 to TRBJ2-7, with D tentatively TRBD1 or TRBD2 (5 bases each). CDR1 MNHEY and CDR2 SVGAGI come from the germline V gene. This CDR3 region has 12 residues. V dropped 7 bases and J dropped 5 bases, with 12 bases sitting between them.

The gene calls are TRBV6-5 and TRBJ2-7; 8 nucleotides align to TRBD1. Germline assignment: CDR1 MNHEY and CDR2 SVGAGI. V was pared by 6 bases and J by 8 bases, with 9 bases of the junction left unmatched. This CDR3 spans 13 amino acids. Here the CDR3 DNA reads TGTGCCAGCAGCCGGGGACAGGACAAGAAGCAGTACTTC. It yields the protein CASSRGQDKKQYF.

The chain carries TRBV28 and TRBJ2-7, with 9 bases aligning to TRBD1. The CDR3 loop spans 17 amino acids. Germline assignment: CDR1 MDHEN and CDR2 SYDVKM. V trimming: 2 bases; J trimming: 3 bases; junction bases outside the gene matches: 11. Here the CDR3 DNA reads TGTGCCAGCAGTTTAGGTTCATGGGGACAGGGAGTCTACGAGCAGTACTTC. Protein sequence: CASSLGSWGQGVYEQYF.